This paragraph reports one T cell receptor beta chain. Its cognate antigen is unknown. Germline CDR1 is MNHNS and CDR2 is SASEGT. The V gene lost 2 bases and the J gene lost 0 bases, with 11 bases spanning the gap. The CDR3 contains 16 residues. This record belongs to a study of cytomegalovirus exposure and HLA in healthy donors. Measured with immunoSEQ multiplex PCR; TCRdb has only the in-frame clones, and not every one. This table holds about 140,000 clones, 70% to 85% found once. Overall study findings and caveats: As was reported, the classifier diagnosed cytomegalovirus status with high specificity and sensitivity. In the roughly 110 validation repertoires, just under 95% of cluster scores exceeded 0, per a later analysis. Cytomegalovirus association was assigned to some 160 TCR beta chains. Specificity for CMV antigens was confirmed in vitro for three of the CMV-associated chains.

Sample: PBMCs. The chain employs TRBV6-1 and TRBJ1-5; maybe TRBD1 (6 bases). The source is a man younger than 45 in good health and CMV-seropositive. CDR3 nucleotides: TGTGCCAGCAGTGAACCCCGGACAGATAGCAATCAGCCCCAGCATTTT. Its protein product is CASSEPRTDSNQPQHF.